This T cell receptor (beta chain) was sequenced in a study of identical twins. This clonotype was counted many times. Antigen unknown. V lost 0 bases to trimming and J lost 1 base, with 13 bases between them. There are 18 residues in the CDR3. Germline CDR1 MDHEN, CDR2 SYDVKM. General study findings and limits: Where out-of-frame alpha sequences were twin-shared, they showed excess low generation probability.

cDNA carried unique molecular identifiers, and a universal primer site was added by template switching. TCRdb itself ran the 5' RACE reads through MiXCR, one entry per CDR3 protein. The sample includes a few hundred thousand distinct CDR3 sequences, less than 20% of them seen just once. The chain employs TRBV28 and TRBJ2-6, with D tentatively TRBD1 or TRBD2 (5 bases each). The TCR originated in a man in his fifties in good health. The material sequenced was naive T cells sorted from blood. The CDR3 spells CASSLWGDVWSGANVLTF. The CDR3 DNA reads TGTGCCAGCAGTTTATGGGGGGACGTTTGGTCTGGGGCCAACGTCCTGACTTTC. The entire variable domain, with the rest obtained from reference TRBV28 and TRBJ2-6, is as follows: DVKVTQSSRYLVKRTGEKVFLECVQDMDHENMFWYRQDPGLGLRLIYFSYDVKMKEKGDIPEGYSVSREKKERFSLILESASTNQTSMYLCASSLWGDVWSGANVLTFGAGSRLTVL.